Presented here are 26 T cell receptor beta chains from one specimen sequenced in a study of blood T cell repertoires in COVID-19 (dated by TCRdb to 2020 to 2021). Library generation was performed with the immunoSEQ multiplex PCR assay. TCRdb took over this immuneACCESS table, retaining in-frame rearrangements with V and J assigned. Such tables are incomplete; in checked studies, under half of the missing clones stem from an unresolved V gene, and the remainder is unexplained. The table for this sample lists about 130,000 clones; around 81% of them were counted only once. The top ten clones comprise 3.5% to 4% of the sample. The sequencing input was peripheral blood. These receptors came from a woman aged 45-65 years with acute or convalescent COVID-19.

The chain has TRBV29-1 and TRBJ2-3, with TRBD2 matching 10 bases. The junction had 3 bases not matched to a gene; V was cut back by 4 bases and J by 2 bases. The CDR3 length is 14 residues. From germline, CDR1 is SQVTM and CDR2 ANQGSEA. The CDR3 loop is CSVGTSGLTDTQYF. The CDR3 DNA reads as TGCAGCGTTGGGACTAGCGGACTCACAGATACGCAGTATTTT.

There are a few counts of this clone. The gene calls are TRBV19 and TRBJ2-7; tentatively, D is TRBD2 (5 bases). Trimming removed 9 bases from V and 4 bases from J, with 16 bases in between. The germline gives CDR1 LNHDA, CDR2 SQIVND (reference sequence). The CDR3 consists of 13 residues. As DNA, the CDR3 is TGTGCCAGCAGGATGGGGAGTACGTACGAGCAGTACTTC. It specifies CASRMGSTYEQYF.

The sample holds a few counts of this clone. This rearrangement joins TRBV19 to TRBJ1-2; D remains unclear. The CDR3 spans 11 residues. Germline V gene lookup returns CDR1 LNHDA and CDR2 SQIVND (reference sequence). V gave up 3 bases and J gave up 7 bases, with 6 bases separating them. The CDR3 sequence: CASSMVGGYTF. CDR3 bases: TGTGCCAGTAGTATGGTCGGTGGCTACACCTTC.

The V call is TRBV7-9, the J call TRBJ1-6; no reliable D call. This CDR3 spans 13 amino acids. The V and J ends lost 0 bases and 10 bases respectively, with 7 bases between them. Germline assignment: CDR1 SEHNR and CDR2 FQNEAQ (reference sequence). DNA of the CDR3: TGTGCCAGCAGCTTAGCCTCGGGATCACCCCTCCACTTT. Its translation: CASSLASGSPLHF.

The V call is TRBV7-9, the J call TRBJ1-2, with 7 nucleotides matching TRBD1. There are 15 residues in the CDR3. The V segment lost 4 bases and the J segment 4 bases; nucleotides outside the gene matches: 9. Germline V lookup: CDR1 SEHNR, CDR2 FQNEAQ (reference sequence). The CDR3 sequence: CASSSLTGVGYGYTF. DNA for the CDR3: TGTGCCAGCAGCTCCCTTACAGGGGTGGGCTATGGCTACACCTTC. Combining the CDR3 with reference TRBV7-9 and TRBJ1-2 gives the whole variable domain DTGVSQNPRHKITKRGQNVTFRCDPISEHNRLYWYRQTLGQGPEFLTYFQNEAQLEKSRLLSDRFSAERPKGSFSTLEIQRTEQGDSAMYLCASSSLTGVGYGYTFGSGTRLTVV.

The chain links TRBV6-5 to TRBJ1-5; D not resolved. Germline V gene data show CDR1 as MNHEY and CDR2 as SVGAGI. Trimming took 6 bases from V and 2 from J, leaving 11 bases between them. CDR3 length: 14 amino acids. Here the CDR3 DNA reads TGTGCCAGCAGACACCTTGCAGGCAATCAGCCCCAGCATTTT. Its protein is CASRHLAGNQPQHF.

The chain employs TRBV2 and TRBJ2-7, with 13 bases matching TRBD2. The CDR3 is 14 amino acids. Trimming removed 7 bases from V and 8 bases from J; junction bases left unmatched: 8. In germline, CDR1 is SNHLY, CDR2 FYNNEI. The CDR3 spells CASTPGLAGVQQYF. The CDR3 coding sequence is TGTGCCAGCACCCCCGGACTAGCGGGAGTCCAGCAGTACTTC.

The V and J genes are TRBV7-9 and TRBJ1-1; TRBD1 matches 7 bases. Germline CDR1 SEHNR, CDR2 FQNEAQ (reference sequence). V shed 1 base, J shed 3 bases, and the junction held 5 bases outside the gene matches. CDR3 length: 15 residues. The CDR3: CASSLEATGDTEAFF. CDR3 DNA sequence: TGTGCCAGCAGCTTAGAGGCAACAGGGGACACTGAAGCTTTCTTT.

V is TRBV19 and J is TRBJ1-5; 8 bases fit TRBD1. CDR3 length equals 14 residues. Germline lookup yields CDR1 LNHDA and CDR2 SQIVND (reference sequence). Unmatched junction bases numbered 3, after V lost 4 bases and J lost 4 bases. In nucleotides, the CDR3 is TGTGCCAGTAGTACAGGGGGCAGGAATCAGCCCCAGCATTTT. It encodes CASSTGGRNQPQHF.

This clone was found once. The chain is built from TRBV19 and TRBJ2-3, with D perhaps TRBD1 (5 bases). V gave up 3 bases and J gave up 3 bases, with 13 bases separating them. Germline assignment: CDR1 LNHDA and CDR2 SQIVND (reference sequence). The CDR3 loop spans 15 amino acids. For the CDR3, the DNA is TGTGCCAGTAGTATTTATGGCAGGGAAACAGATACGCAGTATTTT. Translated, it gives CASSIYGRETDTQYF. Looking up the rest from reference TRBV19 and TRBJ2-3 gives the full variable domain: DGGITQSPKYLFRKEGQNVTLSCEQNLNHDAMYWYRQDPGQGLRLIYYSQIVNDFQKGDIAEGYSVSREKKESFPLTVTSAQKNPTAFYLCASSIYGRETDTQYFGPGTRLTVL.

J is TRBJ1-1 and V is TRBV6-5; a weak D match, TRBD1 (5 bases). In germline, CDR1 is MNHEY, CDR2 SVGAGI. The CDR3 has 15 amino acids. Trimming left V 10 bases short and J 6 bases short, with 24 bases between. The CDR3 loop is CATKAGLGRGAEAFF. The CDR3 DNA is TGTGCCACCAAGGCTGGATTGGGGAGGGGCGCTGAAGCTTTCTTT.

The CDR3 spells CASSPGTANTEAFF. The CDR3 region has the DNA TGTGCCAGCTCACCCGGGACAGCGAACACTGAAGCTTTCTTT. The rearrangement uses TRBV18 and TRBJ1-1; 7 positions match TRBD1. In germline, CDR1 is KGHSH, CDR2 LQKENI. Trimming at V came to 3 bases and at J to 1 base, leaving 2 bases not matched to a gene. The CDR3 spans 14 residues.

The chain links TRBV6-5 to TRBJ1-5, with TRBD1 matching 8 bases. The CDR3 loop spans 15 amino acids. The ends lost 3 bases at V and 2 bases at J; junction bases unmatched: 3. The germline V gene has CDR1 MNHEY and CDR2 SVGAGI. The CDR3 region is CASSYADRGNQPQHF. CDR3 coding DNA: TGTGCCAGCAGTTATGCGGACAGGGGCAATCAGCCCCAGCATTTT.

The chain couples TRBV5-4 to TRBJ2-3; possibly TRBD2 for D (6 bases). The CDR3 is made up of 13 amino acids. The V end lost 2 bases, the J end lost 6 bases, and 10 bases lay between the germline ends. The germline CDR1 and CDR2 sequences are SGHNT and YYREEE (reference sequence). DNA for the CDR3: TGTGCCAGCAGCTTTCTAGGAGGGGATACGCAGTATTTT. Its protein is CASSFLGGDTQYF.

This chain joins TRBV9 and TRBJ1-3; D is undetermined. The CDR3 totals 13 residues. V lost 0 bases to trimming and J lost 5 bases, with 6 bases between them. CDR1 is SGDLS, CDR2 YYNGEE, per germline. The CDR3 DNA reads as TGTGCCAGCAGCGTAGGAGGGAGAAACACCATATATTTT. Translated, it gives CASSVGGRNTIYF. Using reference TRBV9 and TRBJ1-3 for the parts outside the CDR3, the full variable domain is DSGVTQTPKHLITATGQRVTLRCSPRSGDLSVYWYQQSLDQGLQFLIQYYNGEERAKGNILERFSAQQFPDLHSELNLSSLELGDSALYFCASSVGGRNTIYFGEGSWLTVV.

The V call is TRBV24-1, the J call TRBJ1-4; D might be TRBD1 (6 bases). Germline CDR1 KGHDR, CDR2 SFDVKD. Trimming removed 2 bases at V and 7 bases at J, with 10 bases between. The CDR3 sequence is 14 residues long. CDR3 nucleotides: TGTGCCACCAGTGATTCGGGGGGCAGTGAAAAACTGTTTTTT. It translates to CATSDSGGSEKLFF.

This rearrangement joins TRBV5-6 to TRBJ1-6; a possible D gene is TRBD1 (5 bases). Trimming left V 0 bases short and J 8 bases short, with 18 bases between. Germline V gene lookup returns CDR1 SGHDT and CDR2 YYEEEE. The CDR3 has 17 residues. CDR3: CASSLGLAGRVDSPLHF. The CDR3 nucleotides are TGTGCCAGCAGCTTGGGCCTAGCGGGGCGAGTAGATTCACCCCTCCACTTT.

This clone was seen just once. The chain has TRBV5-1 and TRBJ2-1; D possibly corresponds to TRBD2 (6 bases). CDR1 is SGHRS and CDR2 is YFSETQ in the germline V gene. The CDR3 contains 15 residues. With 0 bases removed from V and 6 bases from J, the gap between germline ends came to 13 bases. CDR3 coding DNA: TGCGCCAGCAGCTTGGCCACGGGAGAGGTCAATGAGCAGTTCTTC. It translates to CASSLATGEVNEQFF. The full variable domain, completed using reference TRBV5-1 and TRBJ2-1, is KAGVTQTPRYLIKTRGQQVTLSCSPISGHRSVSWYQQTPGQGLQFLFEYFSETQRNKGNFPGRFSGRQFSNSRSEMNVSTLELGDSALYLCASSLATGEVNEQFFGPGTRLTVL.

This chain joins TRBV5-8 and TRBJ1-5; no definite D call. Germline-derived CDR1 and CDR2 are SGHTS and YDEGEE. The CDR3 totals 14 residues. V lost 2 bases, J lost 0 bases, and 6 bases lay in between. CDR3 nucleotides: TGTGCCAGCAGCTTATATTCTAGCAATCAGCCCCAGCATTTT. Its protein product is CASSLYSSNQPQHF.

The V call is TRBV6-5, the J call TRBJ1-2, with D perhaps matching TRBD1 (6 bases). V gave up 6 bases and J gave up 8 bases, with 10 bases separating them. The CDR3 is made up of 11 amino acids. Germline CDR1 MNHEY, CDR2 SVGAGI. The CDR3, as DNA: TGTGCCAGCAGGGACGGACAGGGCTACACCTTC. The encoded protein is CASRDGQGYTF.

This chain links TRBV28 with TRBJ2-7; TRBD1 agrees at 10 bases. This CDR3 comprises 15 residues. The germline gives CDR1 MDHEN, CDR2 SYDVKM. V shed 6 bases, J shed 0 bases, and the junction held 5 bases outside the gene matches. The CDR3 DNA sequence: TGTGCCAGCAGCCGCGGACAGGGGGGCTCCTACGAGCAGTACTTC. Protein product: CASSRGQGGSYEQYF. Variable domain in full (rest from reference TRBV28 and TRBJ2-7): DVKVTQSSRYLVKRTGEKVFLECVQDMDHENMFWYRQDPGLGLRLIYFSYDVKMKEKGDIPEGYSVSREKKERFSLILESASTNQTSMYLCASSRGQGGSYEQYFGPGTRLTVT.

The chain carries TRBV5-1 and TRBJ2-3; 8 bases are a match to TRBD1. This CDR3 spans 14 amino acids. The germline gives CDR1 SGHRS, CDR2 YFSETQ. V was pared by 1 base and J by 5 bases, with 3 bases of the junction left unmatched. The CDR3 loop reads CASSLTGGGDTQYF. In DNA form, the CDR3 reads TGCGCCAGCAGCTTGACAGGGGGAGGAGATACGCAGTATTTT.

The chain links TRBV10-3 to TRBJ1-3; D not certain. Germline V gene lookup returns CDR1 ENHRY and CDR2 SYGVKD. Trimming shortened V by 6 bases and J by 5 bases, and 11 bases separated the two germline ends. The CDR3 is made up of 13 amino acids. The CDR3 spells CAIRQEPRNTIYF. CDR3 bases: TGTGCCATCAGACAAGAACCGAGAAACACCATATATTTT.

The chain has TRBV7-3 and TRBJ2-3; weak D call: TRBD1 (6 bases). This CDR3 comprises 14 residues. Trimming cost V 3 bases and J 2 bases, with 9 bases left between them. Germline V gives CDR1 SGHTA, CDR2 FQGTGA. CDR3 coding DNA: TGTGCCAGCAGCTTGGGACAAAACACAGATACGCAGTATTTT. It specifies CASSLGQNTDTQYF. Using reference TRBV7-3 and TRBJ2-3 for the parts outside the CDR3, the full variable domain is GAGVSQTPSNKVTEKGKYVELRCDPISGHTALYWYRQSLGQGPEFLIYFQGTGAADDSGLPNDRFFAVRPEGSVSTLKIQRTERGDSAVYLCASSLGQNTDTQYFGPGTRLTVL.

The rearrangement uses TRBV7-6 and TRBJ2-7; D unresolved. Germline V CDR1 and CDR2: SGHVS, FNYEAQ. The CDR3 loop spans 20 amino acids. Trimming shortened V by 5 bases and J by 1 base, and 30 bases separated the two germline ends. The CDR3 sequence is CASSQHGYVPESERSYEQYF. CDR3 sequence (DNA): TGTGCCAGCAGCCAGCACGGTTATGTACCGGAGAGCGAAAGGTCCTACGAGCAGTACTTC.

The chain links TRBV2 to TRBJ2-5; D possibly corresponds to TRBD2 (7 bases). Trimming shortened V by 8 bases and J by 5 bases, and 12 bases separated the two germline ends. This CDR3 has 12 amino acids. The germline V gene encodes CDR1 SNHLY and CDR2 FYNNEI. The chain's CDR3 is CASGGGGETQYF. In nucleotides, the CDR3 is TGTGCCAGCGGCGGGGGCGGTGAGACCCAGTACTTC.